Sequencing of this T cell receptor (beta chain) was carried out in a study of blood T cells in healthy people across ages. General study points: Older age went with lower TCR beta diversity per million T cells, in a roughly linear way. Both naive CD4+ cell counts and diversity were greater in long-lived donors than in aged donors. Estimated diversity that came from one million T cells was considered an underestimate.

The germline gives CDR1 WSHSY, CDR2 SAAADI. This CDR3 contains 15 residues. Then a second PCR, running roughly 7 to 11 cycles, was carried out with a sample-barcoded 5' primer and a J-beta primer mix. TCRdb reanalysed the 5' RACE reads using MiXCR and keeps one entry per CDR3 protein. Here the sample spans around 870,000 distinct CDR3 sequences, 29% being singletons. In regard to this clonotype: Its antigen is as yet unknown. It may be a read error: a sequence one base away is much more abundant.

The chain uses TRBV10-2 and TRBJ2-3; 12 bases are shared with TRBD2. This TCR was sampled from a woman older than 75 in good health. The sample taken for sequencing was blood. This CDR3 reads CASSRTSGGSYTQDF. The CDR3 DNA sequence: TGCGCCAGCAGTAGAACTAGCGGGGGGTCATATACGCAGGATTTT.